The 13 T cell receptor beta chains given below trace back to one sample, sequenced in a study of Ad26.COV2.S vaccination and SARS-CoV-2 variants. Treatment reported: some 20 received Ad26.COV2.S at low or high dose, single or two shots; about five received placebo; per-sample allocation not given. Samples analyzed were those drawn on day 63 after the first vaccine or placebo injection. Clones were sequenced by immunoSEQ multiplex PCR, and TCRdb holds only the in-frame ones, with some missing. Here the sample spans about 420,000 clones, 88% being singletons. The sample was peripheral blood, taken in a trial of Ad26.COV2.S vaccine versus placebo. These TCRs come from a person between 18 and 65 years old who received the Ad26.COV2.S COVID-19 vaccine or a placebo.

This rearrangement joins TRBV5-6 to TRBJ1-2, with 8 bases matching TRBD1. The length of the CDR3 is 16 residues. Per germline, CDR1 SGHDT and CDR2 YYEEEE. V lost 4 bases to trimming and J lost 2 bases; unmatched junction nucleotides: 10. The CDR3 loop reads CASSLYPRTGNYGYTF. In DNA, the CDR3 is TGTGCCAGCAGCCTCTACCCCAGGACAGGGAACTATGGCTACACCTTC.

This clone was seen at least ten times. V is TRBV6-5 and J is TRBJ1-3; 8 bases are shared with TRBD1. The CDR3 loop spans 14 amino acids. V trimming: 8 bases; J trimming: 3 bases; junction bases outside the gene matches: 6. Germline CDR1 and CDR2: MNHEY and SVGAGI. CDR3 nucleotides: TGTGCCAGCGACAGGGGTTCGGGTGGAAACACCATATATTTT. Translated: CASDRGSGGNTIYF.

V usage is TRBV7-9 and J usage is TRBJ2-6; D unresolved. CDR3 size: 14 residues. The germline gives CDR1 SEHNR, CDR2 FQNEAQ (reference sequence). V was clipped by 5 bases and J by 9 bases, with 14 bases between them. CDR3 nucleotide sequence: TGTGCCAGCAGCCAGGACCCTGAATACAACGTCCTGACTTTC. Encoded protein: CASSQDPEYNVLTF.

The genes are TRBV5-4 and TRBJ1-1; D not certain. The CDR3 loop spans 13 amino acids. Trimming took off 0 bases at V and 4 bases at J, with 7 bases between the two ends. CDR1 is SGHNT and CDR2 is YYREEE in the germline V gene (reference sequence). In DNA, the CDR3 is TGTGCCAGCAGCTTGGACGAAATCACTGAAGCTTTCTTT. This translates into CASSLDEITEAFF.

This rearrangement joins TRBV3-1 (or the pseudogene TRBV3-2) to TRBJ2-2; 11 bases fit TRBD1. The junction had 5 bases not matched to a gene; V was cut back by 1 base and J by 4 bases. CDR1 is LGHDT and CDR2 is YNNKEL in the germline V gene (reference sequence). The CDR3 runs to 17 residues. Here the CDR3 DNA reads TGTGCCAGCAGCCAAGCAGGGACAGGGGGGAGCACCGGGGAGCTGTTTTTT. Its translation: CASSQAGTGGSTGELFF.

V is TRBV19 and J is TRBJ2-1, with 7 bases matching TRBD2. The J segment lost 2 bases and the V segment lost 1 base, leaving 11 bases of the junction unmatched. The germline V gene encodes CDR1 LNHDA and CDR2 SQIVND (reference sequence). This CDR3 is built from 18 residues. The CDR3 DNA is TGTGCCAGTAGTATAGGCTCGACGGGGGGTAGGACCTACAATGAGCAGTTCTTC. It translates to CASSIGSTGGRTYNEQFF.

This chain uses TRBV7-9 with TRBJ1-1; 8 positions match TRBD1. Per the germline V gene, CDR1 is SEHNR and CDR2 is FQNEAQ (reference sequence). CDR3 length: 16 residues. Trimming took 3 bases from V and 5 from J; bases not matched to a gene: 11. CDR3 protein: CASSFGGGQGHTEAFF. The DNA for the CDR3 is TGTGCCAGCAGCTTTGGAGGAGGACAGGGTCATACTGAAGCTTTCTTT.

This rearrangement joins TRBV6-6 to TRBJ1-6; 9 bases match TRBD1. CDR3 size: 17 residues. Germline CDR1 and CDR2: MNHNY and SVGAGI (reference sequence). The V and J ends lost 5 bases and 10 bases, in that order; junction bases with no gene match: 15. CDR3 nucleotides: TGTGCCAGCAGTCCCCTCCCCTCCGGGACAGGGAGGTCACCCCTCCACTTT. The encoded protein is CASSPLPSGTGRSPLHF.

The J gene is TRBJ1-2, the V gene TRBV7-2, with D possibly TRBD1 on 6 matching bases. CDR3 length: 15 residues. V lost 2 bases to trimming and J lost 5 bases, with 15 bases between them. Germline V gives CDR1 SGHTA, CDR2 FQGNSA. The DNA of the CDR3 is TGTGCCAGCAGCTTACCCCAACAGGGCGGATATGGCTACACCTTC. This sequence encodes CASSLPQQGGYGYTF.

The chain has TRBV7-8 and TRBJ1-5, with 7 bases matching TRBD1. The germline V gene has CDR1 SGHVS and CDR2 FQNEAQ. The CDR3 totals 17 residues. V lost 5 bases and J lost 0; bases outside the gene matches: 10. The CDR3 DNA is TGTGCCAGCAGCGCAAGGGGGCCGCAGTTTAGCAATCAGCCCCAGCATTTT. Residues: CASSARGPQFSNQPQHF.

The J gene is TRBJ2-7, the V gene TRBV20-1; D assignment may be TRBD1 or TRBD2 (5 bases each). Germline CDR1 and CDR2: DFQATT and SNEGSKA (reference sequence). The CDR3 extends over 10 amino acids. The CDR3 DNA follows: TGCAGTGCTAGAGAGGGGGACGCCGCGGTA. This codes for CSAREGDAAV.

The chain has TRBV9 and TRBJ1-5, with a possible D match to TRBD1 (6 bases). V lost 5 bases and J lost 6, with 15 bases in between. From germline, CDR1 is SGDLS and CDR2 YYNGEE. The CDR3 totals 14 residues. CDR3 amino acids: CASSPGGGLQPQHF. CDR3 sequence (DNA): TGTGCCAGCAGTCCCGGGGGGGGGCTTCAGCCCCAGCATTTT.

This rearrangement joins TRBV19 to TRBJ2-4; 11 nucleotides match TRBD1. This CDR3 is 15 amino acids long. CDR1 LNHDA and CDR2 SQIVND come from the germline V gene (reference sequence). Trimming at V came to 8 bases and at J to 2 bases, leaving 5 bases not matched to a gene. CDR3 bases: TGTGCCAGTGGACAGGGGGCGAGATCCAAAAACATTCAGTACTTC. Protein: CASGQGARSKNIQYF.